The present TCR beta chain was sequenced within a study of T-cell reconstitution after alpha-beta-depleted transplantation in children. The CDR3 loop spans 14 amino acids. The V end was cut by 3 bases, the J end by 3 bases, with 12 bases between. Germline V gene data show CDR1 as MGHDK and CDR2 as SYGVNS. A TCRbeta library incorporating unique molecular identifiers was prepared. One entry per CDR3 protein results from TCRdb running MiXCR on the PCR reads. Seen here are about 440,000 distinct CDR3 sequences, about 45% observed once, and the top ten hold under 35%. Study observations and caveats: Reports say that about two months after transplant, the alpha-beta T cells came out of several hundred graft clones that had expanded. At day 60, the high TCRbeta diversity found in some patients originated from recipient T cells and thymic progenitors that had survived. The main origin of T-cell counts and diversity one year after transplant was newly produced T cells.

In its sample, this clonotype is medium-sized. Its target is unknown. Here the sequenced sample was PBMCs, taken before TCRalphabeta/CD19-depleted stem cell transplant. The chain employs TRBV25-1 and TRBJ2-7; no firm D call. The clonotype originates from a girl aged 2-9 years with aplastic anemia, due to receive a stem cell transplant. The CDR3 region is CASSDLQSDYEQYF. The DNA of the CDR3 is TGTGCCAGCAGTGATTTACAGAGCGACTACGAGCAGTACTTC.